A single T cell receptor beta chain is shown here with its context. The data were taken from a study of blood T cell repertoires in COVID-19. Background on the study: Material from acute and convalescent COVID-19 was sourced from the United States, Italy and Spain. Nucleic acid was either cDNA or gDNA, and it came from T cells, B-cell-depleted T cells, or PBMCs.

Produced via immunoSEQ multiplex PCR; TCRdb's table is partial and in-frame only. The top ten clones hold approximately 6% of a sample with 60,000 to 70,000 clones, more than 65% of them seen once. The length of the CDR3 is 14 residues. Germline V CDR1 and CDR2: SGHNT, YYREEE (reference sequence). The V and J ends lost 5 bases and 5 bases respectively, with 17 bases between them. The chain carries TRBV5-4 and TRBJ2-7; possibly TRBD2 for D (7 bases). This TCR derives from a woman in her seventies with acute or convalescent COVID-19. Sequencing was done on a sample of peripheral blood. The CDR3 sequence is CASSVTGGRNEQYF. DNA for the CDR3: TGTGCCAGCAGTGTTACGGGGGGCCGCAACGAGCAGTACTTC.